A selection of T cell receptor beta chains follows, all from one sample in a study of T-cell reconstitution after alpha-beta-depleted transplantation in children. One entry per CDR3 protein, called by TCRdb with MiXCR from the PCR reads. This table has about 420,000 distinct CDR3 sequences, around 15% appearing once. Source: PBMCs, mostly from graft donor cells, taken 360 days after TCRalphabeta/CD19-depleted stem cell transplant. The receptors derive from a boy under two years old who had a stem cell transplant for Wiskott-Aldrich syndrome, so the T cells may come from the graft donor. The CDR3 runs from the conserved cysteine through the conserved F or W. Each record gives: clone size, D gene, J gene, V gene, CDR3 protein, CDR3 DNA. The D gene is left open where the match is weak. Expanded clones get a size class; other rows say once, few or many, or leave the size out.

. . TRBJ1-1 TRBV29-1 CSVGRALNTEAFF TGCAGCGTTGGCAGGGCTCTGAACACTGAAGCTTTCTTT
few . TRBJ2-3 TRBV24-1 CATSDREGGSTDTQYF TGTGCCACCAGTGATAGAGAGGGAGGCAGCACAGATACGCAGTATTTT
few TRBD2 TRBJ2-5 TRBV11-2 CASSPWGLAGPKQETQYF TGTGCCAGCAGCCCTTGGGGACTAGCGGGTCCTAAACAAGAGACCCAGTACTTC
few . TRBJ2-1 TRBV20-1 CSAKKWQSYNEQFF TGCAGTGCTAAAAAGTGGCAGTCGTACAATGAGCAGTTCTTC
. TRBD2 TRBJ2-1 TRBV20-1 CSASGTSSYNEQFF TGCAGTGCGTCCGGGACTAGCTCCTACAATGAGCAGTTCTTC
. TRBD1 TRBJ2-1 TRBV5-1 CASSLTGESSYNEQFF TGCGCCAGCAGCTTGACAGGGGAAAGCTCCTACAATGAGCAGTTCTTC
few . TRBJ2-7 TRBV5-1 CASSGGRFSYEQYF TGCGCCAGCAGCGGGGGTCGGTTTTCCTACGAGCAGTACTTC
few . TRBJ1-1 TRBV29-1 CSVERDQVRAVGEAFF TGCAGCGTTGAACGGGACCAAGTGCGAGCAGTGGGTGAAGCTTTCTTT
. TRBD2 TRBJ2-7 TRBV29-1 CSVFNSGGTSYEQYF TGCAGCGTATTTAATAGCGGGGGCACTTCCTACGAGCAGTACTTC
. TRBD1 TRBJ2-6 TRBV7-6 CASSLQGATGANVLIF TGTGCCAGCAGCTTACAGGGGGCTACTGGGGCCAACGTCCTGATTTTC
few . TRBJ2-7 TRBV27 CTSSLSFRSFSYEQYF TGTACCAGCAGTTTATCGTTTAGAAGTTTCTCCTACGAGCAGTACTTC
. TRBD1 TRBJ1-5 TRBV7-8 CASSGTVYQPQHF TGTGCCAGCAGCGGGACAGTTTATCAGCCCCAGCATTTT
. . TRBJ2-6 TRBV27 CASSLRDRNVLTF TGTGCCAGCAGTCTCCGGGACCGTAACGTCCTGACTTTC
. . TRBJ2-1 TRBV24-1 CATSDPQGAIAYEQFF TGTGCCACCAGTGATCCCCAGGGAGCGATTGCTTATGAGCAGTTCTTC
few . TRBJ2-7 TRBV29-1 CSAIDPYEQYF TGCAGCGCTATTGACCCCTACGAGCAGTACTTC
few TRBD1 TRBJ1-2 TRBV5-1 CASSLGFGTGGDNYGYTF TGCGCCAGCAGCTTGGGTTTCGGGACAGGGGGCGATAACTATGGCTACACCTTC
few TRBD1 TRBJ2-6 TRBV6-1 CASTDRGPTGANVLTF TGTGCCAGCACCGACAGGGGGCCAACTGGGGCCAACGTCCTGACTTTC
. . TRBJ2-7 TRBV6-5 CASSYSGTATYEQYF TGTGCCAGCAGTTACTCGGGGACGGCTACCTACGAGCAGTACTTC
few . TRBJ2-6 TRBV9 CASSGIEDRRSSGANVLTF TGTGCCAGCAGCGGAATCGAGGACAGAAGAAGCTCTGGGGCCAACGTCCTGACTTTC
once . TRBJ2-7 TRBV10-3 CAISEGKPGQYF TGTGCCATCAGTGAGGGCAAGCCCGGGCAGTACTTC
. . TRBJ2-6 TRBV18 CASSPSQGSGANVLTF TGTGCCAGCTCACCTTCCCAGGGCTCTGGGGCCAACGTCCTGACTTTC
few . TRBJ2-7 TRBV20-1 CSARDLMGPYEQYF TGCAGTGCTAGAGATCTAATGGGGCCCTACGAGCAGTACTTC
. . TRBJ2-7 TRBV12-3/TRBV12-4 CASSFGPGIFEQYF TGTGCCAGCAGTTTCGGCCCGGGAATCTTCGAGCAGTACTTC
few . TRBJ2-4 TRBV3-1 CASSQGATLKNIQYF TGTGCCAGCAGCCAAGGAGCGACTCTCAAAAACATTCAGTACTTC
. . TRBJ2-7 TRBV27 CASRPDRSSYEQYF TGTGCCAGCAGACCTGACAGAAGCTCCTACGAGCAGTACTTC
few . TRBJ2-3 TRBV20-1 CSAMKEFGTDTQYF TGCAGTGCTATGAAGGAATTCGGCACAGATACGCAGTATTTT
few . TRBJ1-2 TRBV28 CASNDIFYRNPYGYTF TGTGCCAGCAATGATATCTTTTACAGAAATCCCTATGGCTACACCTTC
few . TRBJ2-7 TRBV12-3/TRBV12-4 CASSPGRSPSAYEQYF TGTGCCAGCAGTCCTGGGAGGTCCCCGTCGGCCTACGAGCAGTACTTC